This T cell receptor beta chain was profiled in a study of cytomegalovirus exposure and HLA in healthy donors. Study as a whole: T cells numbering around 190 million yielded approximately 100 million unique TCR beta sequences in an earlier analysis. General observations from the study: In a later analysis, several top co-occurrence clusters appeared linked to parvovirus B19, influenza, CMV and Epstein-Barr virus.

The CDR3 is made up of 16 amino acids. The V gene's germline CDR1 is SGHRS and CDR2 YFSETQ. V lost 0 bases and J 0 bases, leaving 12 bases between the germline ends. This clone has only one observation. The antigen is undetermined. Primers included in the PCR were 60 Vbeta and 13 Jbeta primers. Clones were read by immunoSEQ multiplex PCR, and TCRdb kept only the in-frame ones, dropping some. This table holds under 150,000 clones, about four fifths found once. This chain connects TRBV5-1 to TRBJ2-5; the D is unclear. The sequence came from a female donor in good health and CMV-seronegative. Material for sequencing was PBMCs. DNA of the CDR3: TGCGCCAGCAGCTTGGTATCAGGTCTTAACCAAGAGACCCAGTACTTC. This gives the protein CASSLVSGLNQETQYF.